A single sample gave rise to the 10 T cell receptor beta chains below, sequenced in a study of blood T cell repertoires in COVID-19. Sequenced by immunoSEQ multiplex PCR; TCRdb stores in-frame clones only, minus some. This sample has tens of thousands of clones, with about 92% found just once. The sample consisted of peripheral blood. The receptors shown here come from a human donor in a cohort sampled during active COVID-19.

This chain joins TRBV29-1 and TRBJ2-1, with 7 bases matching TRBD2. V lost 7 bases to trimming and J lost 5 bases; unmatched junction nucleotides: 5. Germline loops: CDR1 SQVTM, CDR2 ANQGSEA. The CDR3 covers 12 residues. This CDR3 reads CSASSGNNEQFF. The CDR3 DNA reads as TGCAGCGCTTCTAGCGGTAACAATGAGCAGTTCTTC.

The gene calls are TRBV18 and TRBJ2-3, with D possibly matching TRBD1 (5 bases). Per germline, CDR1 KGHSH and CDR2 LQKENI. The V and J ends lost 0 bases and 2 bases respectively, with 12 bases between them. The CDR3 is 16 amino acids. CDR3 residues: CASSPPSRVHTDTQYF. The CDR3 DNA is TGTGCCAGCTCACCACCGTCCAGGGTTCACACAGATACGCAGTATTTT.

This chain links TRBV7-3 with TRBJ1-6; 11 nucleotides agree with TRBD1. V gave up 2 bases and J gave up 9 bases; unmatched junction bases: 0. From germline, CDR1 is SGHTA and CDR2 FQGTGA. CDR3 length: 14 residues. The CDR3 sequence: CASSLGTGGSPLHF. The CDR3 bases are TGTGCCAGCAGCTTAGGGACAGGGGGTTCACCCCTCCACTTT.

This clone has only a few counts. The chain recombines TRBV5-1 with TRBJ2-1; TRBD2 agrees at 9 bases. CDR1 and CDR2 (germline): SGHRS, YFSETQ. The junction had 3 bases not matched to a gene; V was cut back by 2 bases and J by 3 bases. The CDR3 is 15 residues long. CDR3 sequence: CASSLSSGNYNEQFF. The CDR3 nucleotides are TGCGCCAGCAGCTTATCTAGCGGGAACTACAATGAGCAGTTCTTC.

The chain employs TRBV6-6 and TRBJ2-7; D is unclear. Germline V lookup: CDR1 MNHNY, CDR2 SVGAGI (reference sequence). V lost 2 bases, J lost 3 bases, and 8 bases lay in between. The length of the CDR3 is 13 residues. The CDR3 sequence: CASSYVGDYEQYF. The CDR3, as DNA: TGTGCCAGCAGTTACGTGGGCGACTACGAGCAGTACTTC.

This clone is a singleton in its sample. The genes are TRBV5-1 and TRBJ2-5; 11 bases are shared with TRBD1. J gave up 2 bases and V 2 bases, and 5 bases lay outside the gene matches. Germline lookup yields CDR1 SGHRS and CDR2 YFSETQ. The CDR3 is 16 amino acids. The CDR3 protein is CASSFGQGARQETQYF. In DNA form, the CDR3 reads TGCGCCAGCAGCTTCGGACAGGGGGCTAGGCAAGAGACCCAGTACTTC.

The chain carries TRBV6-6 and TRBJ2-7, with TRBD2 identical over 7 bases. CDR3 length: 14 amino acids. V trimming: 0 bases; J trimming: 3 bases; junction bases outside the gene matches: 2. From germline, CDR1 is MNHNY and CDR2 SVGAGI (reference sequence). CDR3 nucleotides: TGTGCCAGCAGTTACTCGGCGGGGGTCTACGAGCAGTACTTC. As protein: CASSYSAGVYEQYF.

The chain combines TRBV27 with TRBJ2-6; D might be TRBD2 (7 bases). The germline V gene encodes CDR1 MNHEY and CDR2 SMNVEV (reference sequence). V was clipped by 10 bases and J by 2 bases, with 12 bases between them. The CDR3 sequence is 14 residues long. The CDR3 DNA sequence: TGTGCCATCAGGGGAGGGGCTGGGGCCAACGTCCTGACTTTC. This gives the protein CAIRGGAGANVLTF.

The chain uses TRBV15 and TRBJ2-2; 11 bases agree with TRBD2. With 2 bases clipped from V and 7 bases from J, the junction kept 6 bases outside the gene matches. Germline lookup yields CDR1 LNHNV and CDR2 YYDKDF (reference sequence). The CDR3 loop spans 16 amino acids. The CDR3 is CATSRRLAGRIGELFF. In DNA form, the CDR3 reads TGTGCCACCAGCAGACGACTAGCGGGAAGGATCGGGGAGCTGTTTTTT.

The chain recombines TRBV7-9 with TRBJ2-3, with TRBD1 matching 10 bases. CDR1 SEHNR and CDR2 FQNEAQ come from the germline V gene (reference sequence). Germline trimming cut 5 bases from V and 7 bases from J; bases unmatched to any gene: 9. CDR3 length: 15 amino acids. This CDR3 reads CASSKGTGVLNTQYF. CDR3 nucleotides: TGTGCCAGCAGCAAGGGGACAGGGGTTCTGAATACGCAGTATTTT.